This T cell receptor beta chain emerged from a study of blood T cells in healthy people across ages. Sample-barcoded 5' priming and a J-beta primer mix drove a second PCR of about 7 to 11 cycles. From the 5' RACE reads, TCRdb called clonotypes with MiXCR, one entry per CDR3 protein. The repertoire holds 550,000 to 750,000 distinct CDR3 sequences, under 25% seen once, with 3.5% to 4% in the top ten. CDR3 length: 12 amino acids. The V and J ends lost 6 bases and 6 bases, in that order; junction bases with no gene match: 5. Germline CDR1 reads SEHNR; CDR2 reads FQNEAQ (reference sequence). Many counts were recorded for this clonotype.

Sequenced material: blood. This TCR was sampled from a man between 65 and 79 years old in good health. This chain links TRBV7-9 with TRBJ2-7; TRBD2 agrees at 7 bases. Here the CDR3 DNA reads TGTGCCAGCAGTTTGGGAGGGCGCGAGCAGTACTTC. Its translation: CASSLGGREQYF.